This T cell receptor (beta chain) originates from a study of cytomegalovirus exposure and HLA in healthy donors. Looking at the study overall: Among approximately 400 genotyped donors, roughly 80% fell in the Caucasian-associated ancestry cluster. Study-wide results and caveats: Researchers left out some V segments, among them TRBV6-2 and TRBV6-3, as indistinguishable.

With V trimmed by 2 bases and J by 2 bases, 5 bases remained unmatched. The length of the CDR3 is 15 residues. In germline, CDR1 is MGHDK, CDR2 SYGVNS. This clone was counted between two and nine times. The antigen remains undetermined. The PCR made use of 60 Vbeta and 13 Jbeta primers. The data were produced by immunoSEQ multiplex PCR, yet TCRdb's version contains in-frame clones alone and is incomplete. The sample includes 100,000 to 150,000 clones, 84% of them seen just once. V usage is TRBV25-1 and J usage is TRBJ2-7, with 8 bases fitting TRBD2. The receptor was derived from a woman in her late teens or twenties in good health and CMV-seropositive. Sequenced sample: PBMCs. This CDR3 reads CASSERSGVTYEQYF. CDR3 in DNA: TGTGCCAGCAGTGAACGTAGCGGGGTCACCTACGAGCAGTACTTC.